Described below is a single T cell receptor beta chain sequence and its context. The cDNA 3' end received a ligated oligonucleotide with a UMI. The first PCR ran roughly 4 cycles with an equimolar RC1.1 and RC1.2 beta primer mix. Starting with the second PCR, alpha and beta TCR chains went through separate processing. Using its own MiXCR run on the UMI-ligation and nested PCR reads, TCRdb lists one record per CDR3 protein. In the table there are 25,000 to 35,000 distinct CDR3 sequences, approximately 10% of which are singletons. Trimming removed 6 bases from V and 4 bases from J, with 7 bases in between. The CDR3 runs to 12 residues. This sample is drawn from a study of quantifying T cell responses using KT2 cells. Study-level background: Reverse transcription used primers in the TCR alpha and beta constant regions. The second PCR was a qPCR stopped at a predetermined fluorescence threshold.

Known numbers of the T cell clone KT2 were added to PBMC. KT2 cells were mixed with fixed PBMC numbers at varying ratios. The sample was PBMCs spiked with cells of the T cell clone KT2. The receptor was isolated from a human donor. This chain links TRBV12-3 or TRBV12-4 with TRBJ1-5, with D unclear. In DNA, the CDR3 is TGTGCCAGCAGCTACCCAAATCAGCCCCAGCATTTT. This sequence encodes CASSYPNQPQHF.